This entry lists 6 T cell receptor beta chains sequenced from one sample in a study of tumor-infiltrating lymphocytes in primary liver carcinoma. A primer in the constant region served to generate TCR beta cDNA from about 470 ng of total RNA. Three nested multiplex PCR rounds, a slightly modified ARM-PCR method, built the TCR beta libraries. TRBV1-TRBV30 forward primers paired with a C-beta reverse primer drove the first two PCR rounds, about 10 cycles each. TCRdb called the multiplex PCR reads again in MiXCR, with one record for every CDR3 protein. This sample yields approximately 190,000 distinct CDR3 sequences, of which 70% to 90% are seen a single time; over 15% belongs to the top ten. Starting material for RNA and DNA co-extraction consisted of roughly 19-31 mg of unsorted bulk tissue. The specimen was tumor tissue from primary liver carcinoma. These TCRs come from a middle-aged man with primary liver carcinoma and hepatitis B virus infection.

In regard to this clonotype: The junction and the germline gene differ at one end; a read error may be behind it. The chain links TRBV6-1 to TRBJ2-7; 9 positions match TRBD2. The CDR3 covers 17 residues. Germline assignment: CDR1 MNHNS and CDR2 SASEGT. The CDR3 nucleotides are TGTGCCAGCAGTCAGGTTCGGGCGGGAGGGACTTCCTACGAGCAGTATTTC. Its translation is CASSQVRAGGTSYEQYF.

To note about this clonotype: The conserved phenylalanine or tryptophan normally closing the CDR3 is absent here, so this likely arose from a read error. The chain is built from TRBV11-1 and TRBJ2-2; perhaps TRBD1 as D (5 bases). The germline V and J ends were trimmed by 4 bases and 8 bases, with 17 bases remaining between them. The length of the CDR3 is 15 residues. The germline CDR1 and CDR2 sequences are SGHAT and FQDESV (reference sequence). The CDR3: CASSCTGPLSGELFL. The CDR3 coding sequence is TGTGCCAGCAGCTGTACAGGACCTCTCTCAGGGGAGCTGTTTTTA.

This clonotype was observed a single time. Germline and junction disagree at one end, which may indicate a read error. The rearrangement links TRBV6-5 to TRBJ2-6; maybe TRBD1 (5 bases). CDR3 length equals 15 residues. Per germline, CDR1 MNHEY and CDR2 SVGAGI. CDR3 sequence: CASNQRGPGANVLTF. As DNA, the CDR3 is TGTGCCAGCAATCAAAGGGGCCCTGGGGCCAACGTCCTAACTTTC.

Worth noting for this clonotype: No conserved phenylalanine or tryptophan is present at the end of the CDR3, so a read error is the likely explanation. The chain couples TRBV28 to TRBJ2-1, with a possible D match to TRBD2 (5 bases). This CDR3 is 15 amino acids long. Germline values: CDR1 MDHEN, CDR2 SYDVKM. The CDR3 region is CVSRTDLTSGNEQFL. Here the CDR3 DNA reads TGTGTCAGCAGAACGGACTTAACATCGGGTAATGAGCAGTTCTTG.

DNA of the CDR3: TGTGCCAGCACCCCGAGAGGGGGTGGCAATCAGCCCCAGCATTTT. Amino acids: CASTPRGGGNQPQHF. This chain uses TRBV6-6 with TRBJ1-5; a weak D match, TRBD1 (6 bases). Germline assignment: CDR1 MNHNY and CDR2 SVGAGI (reference sequence). This CDR3 is 15 amino acids long. V lost 7 bases, J lost 2 bases, and 15 bases lay in between.

To note about this clonotype: The junction differs from germline at one of its ends, possibly a read error. This rearrangement joins TRBV9 to TRBJ2-1; 10 nucleotides match TRBD2. The germline gives CDR1 SGDLS, CDR2 YYNGEE. The CDR3 is 14 amino acids. The DNA of the CDR3 is TGTACCAGCATCTCAGGACTAGCGGTCGATGAGCAGTTCTTC. This sequence encodes CTSISGLAVDEQFF. The full variable domain, completed using reference TRBV9 and TRBJ2-1, is DSGVTQTPKHLITATGQRVTLRCSPRSGDLSVYWYQQSLDQGLQFLIQYYNGEERAKGNILERFSAQQFPDLHSELNLSSLELGDSALYFCTSISGLAVDEQFFGPGTRLTVL.